These 5 T cell receptor beta chains were all obtained from the same sample, sequenced in a study of T-cell memory formation after mild COVID-19. Each CDR3 protein is one row after TCRdb ran MiXCR on the 5' RACE reads. Among a few hundred thousand distinct CDR3 sequences listed, over 25% were seen once. Sequencing was performed on PBMCs or a T cell subset sorted from them (not recorded which). Receptors were obtained from an adult woman who had mild COVID-19 (a few samples of this study predate the infection). Cell type and time point are not known.

This sequence joins TRBV20-1 and TRBJ2-5, with 10 bases matching TRBD1. The CDR3 totals 13 residues. Germline V gene sequence: CDR1 DFQATT, CDR2 SNEGSKA (reference sequence). Unmatched junction bases numbered 3, after V lost 3 bases and J lost 5 bases. CDR3 residues: CSARTGGRETQYF. CDR3 coding DNA: TGCAGTGCTAGGACAGGGGGCCGGGAGACCCAGTACTTC.

The chain has TRBV7-2 and TRBJ1-1; possibly TRBD1 for D (5 bases). The CDR3 extends over 13 amino acids. Per the germline V gene, CDR1 is SGHTA and CDR2 is FQGNSA. V was trimmed by 5 bases and J by 4 bases, leaving 11 bases between them. The CDR3 loop reads CASSMGLTTEAFF. CDR3 DNA sequence: TGTGCCAGCAGCATGGGACTGACCACTGAAGCTTTCTTT. The entire variable domain, with the rest obtained from reference TRBV7-2 and TRBJ1-1, is as follows: GAGVSQSPSNKVTEKGKDVELRCDPISGHTALYWYRQSLGQGLEFLIYFQGNSAPDKSGLPSDRFSAERTGGSVSTLTIQRTQQEDSAVYLCASSMGLTTEAFFGQGTRLTVV.

The chain is built from TRBV20-1 and TRBJ1-2, with a possible D match to TRBD1 (6 bases). This CDR3 is 15 amino acids long. The germline V gene has CDR1 DFQATT and CDR2 SNEGSKA (reference sequence). V lost 4 bases and J lost 8, with 23 bases in between. As DNA, the CDR3 is TGCAGTGCTATCAACCGACAGGTCGGGAGGGACGGCTACACCTTC. This sequence encodes CSAINRQVGRDGYTF.

V and J are TRBV7-3 and TRBJ2-3; either TRBD1 or TRBD2 may supply D (5 bases each). The V end was cut by 5 bases, the J end by 2 bases, with 8 bases between. This CDR3 comprises 13 residues. Germline values: CDR1 SGHTA, CDR2 FQGTGA. CDR3 in amino acids: CASSPGTTDTQYF. The CDR3 DNA reads TGTGCCAGCAGCCCTGGGACCACAGATACGCAGTATTTT.

The chain recombines TRBV7-2 with TRBJ1-6; 11 bases align to TRBD1. The germline V gene has CDR1 SGHTA and CDR2 FQGNSA. Unmatched junction bases numbered 3, after V lost 5 bases and J lost 9 bases. This CDR3 comprises 14 residues. DNA for the CDR3: TGTGCCAGCAGCCGGGGGACAGGGGGTTCACCCCTCCACTTT. This codes for CASSRGTGGSPLHF.